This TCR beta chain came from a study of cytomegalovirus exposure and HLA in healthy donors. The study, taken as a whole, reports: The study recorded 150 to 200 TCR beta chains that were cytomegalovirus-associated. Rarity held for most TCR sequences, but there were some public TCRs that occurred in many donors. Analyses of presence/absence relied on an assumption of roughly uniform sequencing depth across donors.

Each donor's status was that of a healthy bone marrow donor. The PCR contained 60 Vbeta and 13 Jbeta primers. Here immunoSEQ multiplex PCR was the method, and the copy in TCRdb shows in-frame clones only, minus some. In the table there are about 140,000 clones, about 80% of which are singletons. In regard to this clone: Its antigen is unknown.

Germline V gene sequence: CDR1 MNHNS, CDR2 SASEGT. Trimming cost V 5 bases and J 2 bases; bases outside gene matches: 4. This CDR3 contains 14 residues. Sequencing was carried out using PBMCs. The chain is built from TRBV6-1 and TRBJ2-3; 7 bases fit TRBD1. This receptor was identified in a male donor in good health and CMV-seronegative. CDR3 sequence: CASSPGTVTDTQYF. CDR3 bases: TGTGCCAGCAGTCCCGGGACAGTCACAGATACGCAGTATTTT.